The 4 T cell receptor beta chains listed next were all sequenced from one sample in a study of cytomegalovirus exposure and HLA in healthy donors. 60 Vbeta and 13 Jbeta primers were used in PCR. Generated by immunoSEQ multiplex PCR, the TCRdb table keeps only in-frame clones and is missing some. The profile covers approximately 140,000 clones, with around two thirds appearing a single time and 1.5% to 2% taken by the ten largest. Sequencing used PBMCs. All receptors derive from a woman younger than 35 in good health and CMV-seronegative.

V and J are TRBV9 and TRBJ2-1; 14 positions agree with TRBD2. From germline, CDR1 is SGDLS and CDR2 YYNGEE. The trim removed 0 bases at V and 6 bases at J, leaving 5 bases unmatched. This CDR3 region has 17 residues. CDR3 amino acids: CASSVDNGLAGGNEQFF. The CDR3 DNA is TGTGCCAGCAGCGTAGACAACGGACTAGCGGGAGGCAATGAGCAGTTCTTC.

The rearrangement uses TRBV5-6 and TRBJ1-1; D remains unclear. Germline lookup yields CDR1 SGHDT and CDR2 YYEEEE. The CDR3 is made up of 12 amino acids. V was pared by 4 bases and J by 6 bases, with 10 bases between. The CDR3 sequence: CASSGRHAEAFF. The CDR3 bases are TGTGCCAGCAGCGGGAGGCACGCTGAAGCTTTCTTT.

This rearrangement joins TRBV19 to TRBJ1-1; TRBD1 matches at 7 bases. Per the germline V gene, CDR1 is LNHDA and CDR2 is SQIVND (reference sequence). The CDR3 covers 14 residues. Germline trimming cut 7 bases from V and 1 base from J; bases unmatched to any gene: 6. DNA of the CDR3: TGTGCCAGTACAGACAGGGCTACGAACACTGAAGCTTTCTTT. This codes for CASTDRATNTEAFF. Full variable domain (rest looked up from reference TRBV19 and TRBJ1-1): DGGITQSPKYLFRKEGQNVTLSCEQNLNHDAMYWYRQDPGQGLRLIYYSQIVNDFQKGDIAEGYSVSREKKESFPLTVTSAQKNPTAFYLCASTDRATNTEAFFGQGTRLTVV.

The J gene is TRBJ2-3, the V gene TRBV5-1, with TRBD2 matching 7 bases. The ends lost 4 bases at V and 0 bases at J; junction bases unmatched: 8. Germline CDR1 and CDR2: SGHRS and YFSETQ. This CDR3 comprises 16 residues. CDR3 amino acids: CASSPGRGTSTDTQYF. CDR3 coding DNA: TGCGCCAGCAGCCCGGGGCGGGGGACTAGCACAGATACGCAGTATTTT.